This T cell receptor (beta chain) was documented in a study of siplizumab effects on memory and regulatory T cells. From germline, CDR1 is SGHRS and CDR2 YFSETQ. The CDR3 has 15 amino acids. J lost 1 base, V lost 5 bases, and 5 bases had no gene match. Concerning this clone itself: Its antigen remains unknown.

This table comes from immunoSEQ multiplex PCR, and its TCRdb copy is limited to in-frame clones, with some not included. The data contain approximately 10,000 clones, around half of them singletons. Cells that made up the mixed lymphocyte reaction were cocultured at 37°C for around six days. The chain combines TRBV5-1 with TRBJ2-7; 11 bases are a match to TRBD1. Sequenced sample: CFSE-low (dividing) CD8+ T cells sorted from an allogeneic mixed lymphocyte reaction. The sequence was collected from a human donor in good health; the cells came from an allogeneic mixed lymphocyte reaction. Some clones in this sample may be carry-over from other donors' samples. Here the CDR3 reads CASSWGTGGSYEQYF. CDR3 in DNA: TGCGCCAGCAGTTGGGGGACAGGGGGATCCTACGAGCAGTACTTC.